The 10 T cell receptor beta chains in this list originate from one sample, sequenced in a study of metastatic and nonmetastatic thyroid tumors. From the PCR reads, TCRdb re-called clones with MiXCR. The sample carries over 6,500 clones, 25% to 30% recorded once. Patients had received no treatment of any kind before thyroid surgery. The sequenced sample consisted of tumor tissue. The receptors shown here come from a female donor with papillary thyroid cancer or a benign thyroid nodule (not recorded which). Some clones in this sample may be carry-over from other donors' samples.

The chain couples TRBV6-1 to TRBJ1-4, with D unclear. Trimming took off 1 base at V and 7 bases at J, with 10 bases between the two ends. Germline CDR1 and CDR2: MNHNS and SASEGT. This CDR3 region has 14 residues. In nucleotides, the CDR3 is TGTGCCAGCAGTGAAGACCCTGAGGGTGAAAAACTGTTTTTT. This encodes CASSEDPEGEKLFF.

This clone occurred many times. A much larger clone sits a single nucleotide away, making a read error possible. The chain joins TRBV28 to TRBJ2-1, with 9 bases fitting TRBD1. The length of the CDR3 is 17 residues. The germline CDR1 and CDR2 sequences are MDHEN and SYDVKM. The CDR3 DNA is TGTGCCAGCAGCCCGGGACAGGGCCCTAGCTCCTACACTGAGCAGTTCTTC. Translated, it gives CASSPGQGPSSYTEQFF.

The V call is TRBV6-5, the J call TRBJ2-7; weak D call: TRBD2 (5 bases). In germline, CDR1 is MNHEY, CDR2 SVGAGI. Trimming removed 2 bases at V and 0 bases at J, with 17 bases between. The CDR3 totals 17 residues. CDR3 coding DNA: TGTGCCAGCAGTTACGGCCGACTACGGACGGCCTCCTACGAGCAGTACTTC. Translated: CASSYGRLRTASYEQYF.

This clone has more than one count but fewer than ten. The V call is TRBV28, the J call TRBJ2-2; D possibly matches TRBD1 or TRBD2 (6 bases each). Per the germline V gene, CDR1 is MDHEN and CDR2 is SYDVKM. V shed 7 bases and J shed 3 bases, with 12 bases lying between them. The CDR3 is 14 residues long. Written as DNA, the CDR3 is TGTGCCAGCAAGGGCGGGACATACACCGGGGAGCTGTTTTTT. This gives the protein CASKGGTYTGELFF.

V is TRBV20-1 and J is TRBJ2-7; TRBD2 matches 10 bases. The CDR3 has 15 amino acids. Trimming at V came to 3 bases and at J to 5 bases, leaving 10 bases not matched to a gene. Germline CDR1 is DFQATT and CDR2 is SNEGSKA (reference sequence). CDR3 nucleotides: TGCAGTGCTAGTTACCTAGCGGGAGCGGGCCACGAGCAGTACTTC. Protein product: CSASYLAGAGHEQYF.

As DNA, the CDR3 is TGTGCCAGCAGCTTCGAAGGGGGGGCGAATGAAAAACTGTTTTTT. This sequence encodes CASSFEGGANEKLFF. The chain recombines TRBV7-9 with TRBJ1-4, with a weak D call TRBD1 (6 bases). The CDR3 loop spans 15 amino acids. V lost 3 bases and J lost 5, with 13 bases in between. Per germline, CDR1 SEHNR and CDR2 FQNEAQ (reference sequence).

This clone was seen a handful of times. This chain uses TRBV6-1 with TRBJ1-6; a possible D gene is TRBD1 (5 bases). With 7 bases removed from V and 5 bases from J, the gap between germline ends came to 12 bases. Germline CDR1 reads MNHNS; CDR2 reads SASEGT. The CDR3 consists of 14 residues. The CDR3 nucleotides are TGTGCCAGCACCCTCGGGACCGATAATTCACCCCTCCACTTT. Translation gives CASTLGTDNSPLHF.

The CDR3 DNA reads as TGTGCCAGCAGCTTAGAGGGGGTGACCCAGTACTTC. Translating it yields CASSLEGVTQYF. The chain joins TRBV11-3 to TRBJ2-5, with D perhaps matching TRBD1 or TRBD2 (5 bases each). Germline CDR1 SGHNT, CDR2 YENEEA. This CDR3 spans 12 amino acids. V gave up 0 bases and J gave up 7 bases, with 6 bases separating them.

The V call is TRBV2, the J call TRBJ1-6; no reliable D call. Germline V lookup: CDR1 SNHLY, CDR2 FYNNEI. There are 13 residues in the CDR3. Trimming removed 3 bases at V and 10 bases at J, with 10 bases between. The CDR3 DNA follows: TGTGCCAGCAGTGAGATTGCCGGGTCACCCCTCCACTTT. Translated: CASSEIAGSPLHF.

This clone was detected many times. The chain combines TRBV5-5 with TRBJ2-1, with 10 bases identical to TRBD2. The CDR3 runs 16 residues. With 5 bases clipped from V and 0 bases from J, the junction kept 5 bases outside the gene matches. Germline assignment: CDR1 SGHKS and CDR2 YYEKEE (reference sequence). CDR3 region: CASRISGGGSYNEQFF. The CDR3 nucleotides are TGTGCCAGCAGGATAAGCGGGGGGGGCTCCTACAATGAGCAGTTCTTC.